A single sample is the source of the 6 T cell receptor beta chains below, sequenced in a study of T cells expressing NK-cell markers (dated by TCRdb to 2020 to 2021). The protocol used for the library was 5' RACE. The sequencer was an Illumina HiSeq 2000. The reads underwent TCRdb reprocessing, giving one record for each CDR3 protein sequence and no DNA. The table kept for this sample lists under 200,000 distinct CDR3 sequences. The biggest ten clones account for about 18% of the sample. The sequencing sample was made of blood T cells: a sorted CD56 or NKG2C T cell subset, CD4+ or CD8+ T cells, or bulk PBMC T cells (not recorded which). These receptors came from a woman aged 18 to 75 in good health.

This chain connects TRBV6-5 to TRBJ2-1; the D call from TCRdb, TRBD1, cannot be confirmed without DNA. The CDR3 has 16 amino acids. Germline CDR1 reads MNHEY; CDR2 reads SVGAGI. CDR3 residues: CASSYRRPSSYNEQFF.

The chain has TRBV5-1 and TRBJ2-3. The CDR3 contains 15 residues. Per germline, CDR1 SGHRS and CDR2 YFSETQ. The chain's CDR3 is CASSLEPAGIDTQYF. The entire variable domain, with the rest obtained from reference TRBV5-1 and TRBJ2-3, is as follows: KAGVTQTPRYLIKTRGQQVTLSCSPISGHRSVSWYQQTPGQGLQFLFEYFSETQRNKGNFPGRFSGRQFSNSRSEMNVSTLELGDSALYLCASSLEPAGIDTQYFGPGTRLTVL.

J is TRBJ2-3 and V is TRBV5-1; TCRdb names TRBD2, which stays unverified in the absence of DNA. The CDR3 contains 17 residues. CDR1 is SGHRS, CDR2 YFSETQ, per germline. CDR3 loop: CASSWRLAGGGTDTQYF.

This sequence joins TRBV30 and TRBJ2-7; the D gene TCRdb calls, TRBD2, cannot be checked with no DNA. CDR3 size: 13 residues. Germline values: CDR1 GTSNPN, CDR2 SVGIG (reference sequence). CDR3 region: CAWKGQISGNQYF.

The rearrangement uses TRBV4-1 and TRBJ2-7. Per germline, CDR1 MGHRA and CDR2 YSYEKL. This CDR3 is 14 amino acids long. The CDR3 region is CASSQGQESYEQYF.

The genes are TRBV3-1 and TRBJ2-7; TCRdb's D call of TRBD2 is untestable without DNA. The CDR3 totals 15 residues. The germline V gene encodes CDR1 LGHDT and CDR2 YNNKEL (reference sequence). The CDR3 protein is CASSHQVAGVKEQYF.